This T cell receptor beta chain comes out of a study of blood T cells in healthy people across ages. Study-level background: Using template switching, researchers captured about one barcoded beta molecule for each two T cells. General study results and limits: The percentage of naive T cells correlated strongly with TCR beta diversity. Older individuals had lower TCR beta diversity per million T cells (the decline was roughly linear).

V gave up 6 bases and J gave up 7 bases, with 9 bases separating them. The CDR3 extends over 11 amino acids. Germline CDR1 and CDR2: MNHEY and SVGEGT. There are a few counts of this clonotype. Its antigen is not identified. Alongside a J-beta primer mix, a sample-barcoded 5' primer served in a second PCR lasting 7 to 11 cycles. A template-switch adaptor with 12 random nucleotides tagged each cDNA molecule. TCRdb processed the 5' RACE reads anew with MiXCR; each CDR3 protein has one entry. The sample holds about 1.5 million distinct CDR3 sequences, around 40% seen once. The chain has TRBV6-2 or TRBV6-3 and TRBJ1-2; weak D call: TRBD1 (5 bases). The clonotype comes from a woman younger than 35 in good health. Sequenced sample: blood. The CDR3 DNA sequence: TGTGCCAGCAGAACAGGCCCTGGCTACACCTTC. It is translated as CASRTGPGYTF.